Below are 3 T cell receptor beta chains sequenced from a single sample in a study of spatial heterogeneity in lung cancer. As for time point: sample taken at primary tumor resection. Researchers sequenced whole RNA taken from tumor, nontumor lung or frozen PBMC without sorting. TCRdb independently ran MiXCR on the 5' RACE reads; one entry per CDR3 protein. The table has about 26,000 distinct CDR3 sequences, roughly 13% seen once. This specimen consisted of PBMCs, obtained at surgery. The receptor set was obtained from a female donor with early-stage non-small cell lung cancer.

This clonotype was found many times. CDR3 residues: CASSLGGTRGNIQYF. In DNA, the CDR3 is TGTGCCAGCAGCTTAGGAGGCACGCGGGGAAACATTCAGTACTTC. V is TRBV7-9 and J is TRBJ2-4, with D maybe TRBD2 (6 bases). The CDR3 has 15 residues. The ends were cut back, 1 base at V and 6 bases at J, with 13 bases in the middle. The germline V gene encodes CDR1 SEHNR and CDR2 FQNEAQ (reference sequence).

This clonotype was recorded at least ten times. The CDR3 loop reads CASSLALAPEQFF. DNA for the CDR3: TGCGCCAGCAGCTTGGCCCTAGCACCTGAGCAGTTCTTC. The V and J genes are TRBV5-1 and TRBJ2-1; weak D call: TRBD2 (5 bases). The CDR3 contains 13 residues. CDR1 is SGHRS, CDR2 YFSETQ, per germline. V lost 0 bases to trimming and J lost 9 bases, with 10 bases between them.

This clonotype was observed a few times. The V gene is TRBV20-1, the J gene TRBJ1-5; the match to TRBD1 covers 8 bases. There are 15 residues in the CDR3. Per the germline V gene, CDR1 is DFQATT and CDR2 is SNEGSKA (reference sequence). V gave up 6 bases and J gave up 9 bases; unmatched junction bases: 16. CDR3 coding DNA: TGCAGTGCCGGTCGAGTTACAGGGGGTGGCCCGCCCCAGCATTTT. Translating it yields CSAGRVTGGGPPQHF.